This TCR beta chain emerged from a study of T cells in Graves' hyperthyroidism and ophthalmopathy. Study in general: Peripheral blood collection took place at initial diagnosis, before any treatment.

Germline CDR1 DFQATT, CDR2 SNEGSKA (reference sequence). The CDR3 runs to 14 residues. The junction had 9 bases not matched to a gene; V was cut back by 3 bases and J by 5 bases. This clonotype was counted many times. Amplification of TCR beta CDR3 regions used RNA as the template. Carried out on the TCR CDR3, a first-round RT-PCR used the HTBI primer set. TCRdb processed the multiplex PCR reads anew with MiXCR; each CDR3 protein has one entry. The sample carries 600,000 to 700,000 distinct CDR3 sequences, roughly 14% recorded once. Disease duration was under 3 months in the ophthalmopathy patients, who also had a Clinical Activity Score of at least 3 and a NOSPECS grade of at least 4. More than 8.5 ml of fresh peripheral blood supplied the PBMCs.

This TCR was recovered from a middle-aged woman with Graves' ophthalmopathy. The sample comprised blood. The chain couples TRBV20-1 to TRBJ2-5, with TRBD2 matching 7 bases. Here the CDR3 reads CSARVAGPGETQYF. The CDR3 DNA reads TGCAGTGCTAGGGTAGCGGGCCCAGGGGAGACCCAGTACTTC.